The present entry profiles one T cell receptor beta chain with its context. Its antigen is undetermined. A much bigger clone sits one base away, suggesting this may be a read error. The sample is drawn from a study of tumor and adjacent non-tumor tissue in lung cancer. No cell sorting was done before RNA was extracted from the tissue. Distant lung tissue was collected more than 3 cm away from the tumor edge. TCRbeta libraries were built with three rounds of nested PCR, modified from ARM-PCR. From the multiplex PCR reads, TCRdb called clonotypes with MiXCR, one entry per CDR3 protein. The sample carries tens of thousands of distinct CDR3 sequences, more than 60% recorded once. The CDR3 extends over 17 amino acids. Per the germline V gene, CDR1 is SGHRS and CDR2 is YFSETQ. Study outcomes and limitations: Tumor repertoires had a smaller top 100 clone share than normal lung.

This rearrangement joins TRBV5-1 to TRBJ2-5, with D tentatively TRBD1 (6 bases). Material for sequencing was distant non-tumor lung tissue. This TCR was recovered from a woman between 40 and 50 years old with non-small cell lung cancer. CDR3 coding DNA: TGCGTCAGCAGCTTGGGCTATGGGGGCGGAGTGCAAGTGACCCAGTACTTC. As protein: CVSSLGYGGGVQVTQYF.